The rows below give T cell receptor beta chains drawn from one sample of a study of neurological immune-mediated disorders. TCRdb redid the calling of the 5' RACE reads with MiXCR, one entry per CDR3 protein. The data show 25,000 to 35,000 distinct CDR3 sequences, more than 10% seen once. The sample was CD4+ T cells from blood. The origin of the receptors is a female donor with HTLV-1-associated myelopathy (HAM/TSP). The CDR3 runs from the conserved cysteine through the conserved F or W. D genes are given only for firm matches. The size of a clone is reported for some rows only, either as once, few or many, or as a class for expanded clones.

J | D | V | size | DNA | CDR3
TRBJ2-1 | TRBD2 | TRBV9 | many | TGTGCCAGCAGCAAAGGGGGACTAGGTATCGATGAGCAGTTCTTC | CASSKGGLGIDEQFF
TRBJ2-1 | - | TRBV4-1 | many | TGCGCCAGCAGCCAAACGGGAGCGGAATACAATGAGCAGTTCTTC | CASSQTGAEYNEQFF
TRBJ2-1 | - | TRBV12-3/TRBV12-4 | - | TGTGCCAGCAGTTCCCTGGACAGCGAGCGTTACAATGAGCAGTTCTTC | CASSSLDSERYNEQFF
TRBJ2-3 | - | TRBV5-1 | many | TGCGCCAGCAGCTCCCAGGGAAGCACAGATACGCAGTATTTT | CASSSQGSTDTQYF
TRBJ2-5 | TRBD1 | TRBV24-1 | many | TGTGCCACCAGTGAAGCAGGGGGCAGGGGAGAGACCCAGTACTTC | CATSEAGGRGETQYF
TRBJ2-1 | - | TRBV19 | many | TGTGCCAGTAGTATTTGGGACCATTACAATGAGCAGTTCTTC | CASSIWDHYNEQFF
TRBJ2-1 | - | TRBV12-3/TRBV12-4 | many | TGTGCCAGCAGTTTGTTGGGGGGCCCGTACAATGAGCAGTTCTTC | CASSLLGGPYNEQFF
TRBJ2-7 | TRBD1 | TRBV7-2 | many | TGTGCCAGCAGCTACGACAGGGAGAGCTCCTACGAGCAGTACTTC | CASSYDRESSYEQYF
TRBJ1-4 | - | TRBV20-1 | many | TGCAGTGCAAGGGACACTTGGAATGAAAAACTGTTTTTT | CSARDTWNEKLFF
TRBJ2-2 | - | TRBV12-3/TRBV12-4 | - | TGTGCCAGCATCCTATACAATCCTCCATCCGGGGAGCTGTTTTTT | CASILYNPPSGELFF
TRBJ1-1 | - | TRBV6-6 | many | TGTGCCAGCAGTCTCCCCTTAGACATGAACACTGAAGCTTTCTTT | CASSLPLDMNTEAFF
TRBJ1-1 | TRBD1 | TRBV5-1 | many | TGCGCCAGCAGCTTGTCGCCCAGGGGGCAAACTGAAGCTTTCTTT | CASSLSPRGQTEAFF
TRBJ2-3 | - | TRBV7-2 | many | TGTGCCAGCAGCGTTAGTTTGACAGATACGCAGTATTTT | CASSVSLTDTQYF
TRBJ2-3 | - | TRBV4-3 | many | TGCGCCAGCAGCCAAGAAGGGGGGTGGACTAGCACAGATACGCAGTATTTT | CASSQEGGWTSTDTQYF
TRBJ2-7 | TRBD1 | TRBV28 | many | TGTGCCAGCAGTTTAGGGGACAGACATGAGGAGCAGTACTTC | CASSLGDRHEEQYF
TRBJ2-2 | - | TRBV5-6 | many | TGTGCCAGCAGCTTCGGGACGCAGGGAGGGGAGCTGTTTTTT | CASSFGTQGGELFF
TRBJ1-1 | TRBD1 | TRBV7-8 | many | TGTGCCAGCAGCGTCAACAGGGGTTCGGACACTGAAGCTTTCTTT | CASSVNRGSDTEAFF
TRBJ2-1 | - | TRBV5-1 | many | TGCGCCAGCAGCTTGGAGGGACTTCCGTACAATGAGCAGTTCTTC | CASSLEGLPYNEQFF
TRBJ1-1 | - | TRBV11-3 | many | TGTGCCAGCAGCAAAGACAGGCTGAACACTGAAGCTTTCTTT | CASSKDRLNTEAFF
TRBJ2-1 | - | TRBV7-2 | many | TGTGCCAGCACCTTAAGAGGGGCTAGTTACAATGAGCAGTTCTTC | CASTLRGASYNEQFF
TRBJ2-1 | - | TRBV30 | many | TGTGCCTGGAGTGGACTAAGCGGCGATGAGCAGTTCTTC | CAWSGLSGDEQFF
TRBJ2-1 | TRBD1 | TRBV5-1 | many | TGCGCCAGCAGCTCGGGACAGGGGACCTACAATGAGCAGTTCTTC | CASSSGQGTYNEQFF
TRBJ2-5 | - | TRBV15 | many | TGTGCCACCAGCCCCGAGCCGTTGTACCAAGAGACCCAGTACTTC | CATSPEPLYQETQYF
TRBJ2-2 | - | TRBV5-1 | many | TGCGCCAGCAGCTTGGACAGTTACACCGGGGAGCTGTTTTTT | CASSLDSYTGELFF
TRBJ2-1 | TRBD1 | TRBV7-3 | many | TGTGCCAGCAGCCTTGGACAGGGATTAAATGAGCAGTTCTTC | CASSLGQGLNEQFF
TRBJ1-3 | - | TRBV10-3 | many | TGTGCCATCAGTGAAGAGGAGAATGGAAACACCATATATTTT | CAISEEENGNTIYF
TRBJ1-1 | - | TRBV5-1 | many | TGCGCCAGCAGCCCCGGGTGGAGGGGGGGAACTGAAGCTTTCTTT | CASSPGWRGGTEAFF
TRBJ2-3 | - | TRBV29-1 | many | TGCAGCGTTCATCAGGGTGGTGGTACAGATACGCAGTATTTT | CSVHQGGGTDTQYF
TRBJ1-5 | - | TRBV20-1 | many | TGCAGTGCTAGGCCAAGACGCAATCAGCCCCAGCATTTT | CSARPRRNQPQHF
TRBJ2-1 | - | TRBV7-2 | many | TGTGCCAGCAGCACACATTACAGGGCTGAGGGAGGGGAGCAGTTCTTC | CASSTHYRAEGGEQFF
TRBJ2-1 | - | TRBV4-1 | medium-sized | TGCGCCAGCAGCCAAGAGGGGGGGCCAGCGGGCTTCTACAATGAGCAGTTCTTC | CASSQEGGPAGFYNEQFF
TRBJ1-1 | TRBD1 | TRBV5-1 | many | TGCGCCAGCAGCTCCGGACAGGGCCCATGGAACACTGAAGCTTTCTTT | CASSSGQGPWNTEAFF
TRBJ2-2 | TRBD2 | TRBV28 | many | TGTGCCAGCAGTCCCCCGGGGGGGCATGGCGGGGAGCTGTTTTTT | CASSPPGGHGGELFF
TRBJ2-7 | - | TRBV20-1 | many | TGCAGTGCTAAGCCGGGACATCTTTACGAGCAGTACTTC | CSAKPGHLYEQYF
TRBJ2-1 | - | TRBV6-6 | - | TGTGCCAGCAGTTACTCCCCACCTCTATACAATGAGCAGTTCTTC | CASSYSPPLYNEQFF
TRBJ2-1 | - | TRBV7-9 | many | TGTGCCAGCAGGGTAGGGAATCTATCGGGTGCTAATAATGAGCAGTTCTTC | CASRVGNLSGANNEQFF